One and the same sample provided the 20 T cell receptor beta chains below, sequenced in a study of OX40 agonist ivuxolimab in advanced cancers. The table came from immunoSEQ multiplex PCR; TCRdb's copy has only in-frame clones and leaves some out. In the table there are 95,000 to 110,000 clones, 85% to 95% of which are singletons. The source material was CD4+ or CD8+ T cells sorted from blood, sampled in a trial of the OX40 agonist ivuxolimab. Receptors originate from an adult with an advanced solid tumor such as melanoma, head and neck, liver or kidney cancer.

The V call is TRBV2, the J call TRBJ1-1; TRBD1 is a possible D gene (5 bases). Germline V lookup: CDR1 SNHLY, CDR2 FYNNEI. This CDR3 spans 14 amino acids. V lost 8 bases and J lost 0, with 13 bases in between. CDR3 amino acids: CASRDSIVNTEAFF. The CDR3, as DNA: TGTGCCAGCCGGGACTCCATTGTGAACACTGAAGCTTTCTTT.

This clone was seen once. This CDR3 is CASTTGESYGYTF. The CDR3 DNA follows: TGTGCCAGTACCACAGGGGAATCCTATGGCTACACCTTC. The rearrangement uses TRBV28 and TRBJ1-2, with 7 bases fitting TRBD1. The ends lost 9 bases at V and 4 bases at J; junction bases unmatched: 8. In germline, CDR1 is MDHEN, CDR2 SYDVKM. The length of the CDR3 is 13 residues.

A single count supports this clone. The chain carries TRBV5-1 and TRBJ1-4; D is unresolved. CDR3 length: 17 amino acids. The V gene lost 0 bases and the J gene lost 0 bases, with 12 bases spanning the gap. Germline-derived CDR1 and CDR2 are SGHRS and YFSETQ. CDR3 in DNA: TGCGCCAGCAGCTTGGCCAGGAGGCTGTCAACTAATGAAAAACTGTTTTTT. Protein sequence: CASSLARRLSTNEKLFF.

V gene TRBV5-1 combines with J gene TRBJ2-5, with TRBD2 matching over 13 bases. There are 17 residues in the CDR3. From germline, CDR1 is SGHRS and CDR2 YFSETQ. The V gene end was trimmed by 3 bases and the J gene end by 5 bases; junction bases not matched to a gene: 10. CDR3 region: CASSWGRTSGSGETQYF. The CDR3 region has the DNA TGCGCCAGCAGCTGGGGCCGGACTAGCGGGAGCGGGGAGACCCAGTACTTC.

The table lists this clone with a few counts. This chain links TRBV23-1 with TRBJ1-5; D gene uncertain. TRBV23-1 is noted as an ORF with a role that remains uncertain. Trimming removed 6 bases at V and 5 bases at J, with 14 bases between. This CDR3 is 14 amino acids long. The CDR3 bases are TGCGCCAGCAGGTCCCGGGCCGACTATCAGCCCCAGCATTTT. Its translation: CASRSRADYQPQHF.

This chain's CDR3 is CASSLVGRGRNSPLHF. The CDR3 DNA sequence: TGTGCCAGCAGCTTGGTTGGGCGGGGGCGTAATTCACCCCTCCACTTT. The chain uses TRBV5-6 and TRBJ1-6, with a weak D call TRBD1 (6 bases). The germline V gene has CDR1 SGHDT and CDR2 YYEEEE. The CDR3 runs 16 residues. Trimming stripped 0 bases from V and 6 bases from J, with 13 bases between.

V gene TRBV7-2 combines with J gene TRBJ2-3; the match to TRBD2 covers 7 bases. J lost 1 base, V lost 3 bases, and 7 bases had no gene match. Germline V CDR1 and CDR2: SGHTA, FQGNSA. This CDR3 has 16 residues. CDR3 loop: CASSFSGTPGTDTQYF. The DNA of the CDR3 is TGTGCCAGCAGCTTCAGCGGGACTCCCGGCACAGATACGCAGTATTTT.

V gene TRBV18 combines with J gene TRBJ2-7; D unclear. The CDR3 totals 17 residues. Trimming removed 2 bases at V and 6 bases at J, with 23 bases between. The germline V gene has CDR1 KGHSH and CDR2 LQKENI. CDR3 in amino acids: CASSPNDGSRPPPEQYF. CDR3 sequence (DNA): TGTGCCAGCTCACCAAACGACGGATCTCGCCCACCCCCCGAGCAGTACTTC.

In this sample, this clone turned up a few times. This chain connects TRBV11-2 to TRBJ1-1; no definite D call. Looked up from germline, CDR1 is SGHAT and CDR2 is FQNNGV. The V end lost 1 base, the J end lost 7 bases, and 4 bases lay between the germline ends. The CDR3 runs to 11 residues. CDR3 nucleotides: TGTGCCAGCAGCTTAGCAGGTGAAGCTTTCTTT. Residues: CASSLAGEAFF. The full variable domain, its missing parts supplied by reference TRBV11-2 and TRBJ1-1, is EAGVAQSPRYKIIEKRQSVAFWCNPISGHATLYWYQQILGQGPKLLIQFQNNGVVDDSQLPKDRFSAERLKGVDSTLKIQPAKLEDSAVYLCASSLAGEAFFGQGTRLTVV.

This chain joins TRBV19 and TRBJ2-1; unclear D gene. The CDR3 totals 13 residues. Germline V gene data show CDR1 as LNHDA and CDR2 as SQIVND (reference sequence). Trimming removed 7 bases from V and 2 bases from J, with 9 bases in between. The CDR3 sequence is CASNRAAYNEQFF. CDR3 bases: TGTGCCAGTAACCGGGCAGCCTACAATGAGCAGTTCTTC.

The CDR3 loop is CASSATSGSFTGELFF. The CDR3 DNA is TGTGCCAGCAGTGCGACTAGCGGGAGTTTCACCGGGGAGCTGTTTTTT. The chain joins TRBV27 to TRBJ2-2, with 12 bases lining up with TRBD2. From germline, CDR1 is MNHEY and CDR2 SMNVEV (reference sequence). The CDR3 extends over 16 amino acids. V gave up 5 bases and J gave up 4 bases; unmatched junction bases: 5.

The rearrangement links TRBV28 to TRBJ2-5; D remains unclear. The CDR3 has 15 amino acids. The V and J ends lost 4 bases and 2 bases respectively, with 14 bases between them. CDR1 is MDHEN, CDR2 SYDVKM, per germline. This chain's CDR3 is CASSSLDGSQETQYF. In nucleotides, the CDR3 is TGTGCCAGCAGTTCGTTGGACGGAAGTCAAGAGACCCAGTACTTC.

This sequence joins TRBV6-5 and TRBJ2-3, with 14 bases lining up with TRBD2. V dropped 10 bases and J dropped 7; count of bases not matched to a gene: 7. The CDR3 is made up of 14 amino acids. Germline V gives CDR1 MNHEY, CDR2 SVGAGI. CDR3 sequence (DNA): TGTGCCACGGGGACTAGCGGGAGTGGAAATACGCAGTATTTT. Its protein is CATGTSGSGNTQYF.

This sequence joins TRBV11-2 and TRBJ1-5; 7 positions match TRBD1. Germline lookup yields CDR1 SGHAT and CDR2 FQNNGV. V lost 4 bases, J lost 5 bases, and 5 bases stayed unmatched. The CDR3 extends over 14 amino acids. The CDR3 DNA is TGTGCCAGCAGCTCGGTAACAGGGGATCAGCCCCAGCATTTT. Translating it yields CASSSVTGDQPQHF.

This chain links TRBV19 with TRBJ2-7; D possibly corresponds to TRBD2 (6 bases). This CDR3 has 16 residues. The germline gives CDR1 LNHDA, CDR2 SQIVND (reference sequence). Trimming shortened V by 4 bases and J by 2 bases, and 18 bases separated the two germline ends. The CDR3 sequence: CASSTATGTVTYEQYF. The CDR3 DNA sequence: TGTGCCAGTAGTACGGCGACCGGGACTGTGACCTACGAGCAGTACTTC.

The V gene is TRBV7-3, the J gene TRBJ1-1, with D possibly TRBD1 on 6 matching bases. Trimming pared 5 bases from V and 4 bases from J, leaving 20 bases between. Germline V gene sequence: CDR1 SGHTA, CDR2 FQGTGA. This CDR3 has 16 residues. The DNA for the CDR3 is TGTGCCAGCAGCCCCCCGGGGGCCGCCTCGGGCACTGAAGCTTTCTTT. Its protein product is CASSPPGAASGTEAFF. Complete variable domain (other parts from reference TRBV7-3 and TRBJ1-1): GAGVSQTPSNKVTEKGKYVELRCDPISGHTALYWYRQSLGQGPEFLIYFQGTGAADDSGLPNDRFFAVRPEGSVSTLKIQRTERGDSAVYLCASSPPGAASGTEAFFGQGTRLTVV.

The CDR3 nucleotides read TGTGCCAGCAGTGAATACGGCACAGGGGGCCGCGACAATGAGCAGTTCTTC. Translated: CASSEYGTGGRDNEQFF. This sequence joins TRBV25-1 and TRBJ2-1; 9 bases are a match to TRBD1. The J segment lost 5 bases and the V segment lost 0 bases, leaving 8 bases of the junction unmatched. The germline V gene has CDR1 MGHDK and CDR2 SYGVNS. This CDR3 has 17 residues.

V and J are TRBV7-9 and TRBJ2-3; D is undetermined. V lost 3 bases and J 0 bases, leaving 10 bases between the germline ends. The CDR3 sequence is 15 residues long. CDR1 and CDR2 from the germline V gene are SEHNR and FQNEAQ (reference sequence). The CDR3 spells CASSFGASSTDTQYF. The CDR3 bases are TGTGCCAGCAGCTTCGGAGCTTCTAGCACAGATACGCAGTATTTT.

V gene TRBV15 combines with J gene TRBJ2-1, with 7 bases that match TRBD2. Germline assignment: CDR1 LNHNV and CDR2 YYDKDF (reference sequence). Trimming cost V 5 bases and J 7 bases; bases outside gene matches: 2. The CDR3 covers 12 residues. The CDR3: CATSLSGNEQFF. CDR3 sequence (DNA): TGTGCCACCAGCCTTAGCGGGAATGAGCAGTTCTTC.

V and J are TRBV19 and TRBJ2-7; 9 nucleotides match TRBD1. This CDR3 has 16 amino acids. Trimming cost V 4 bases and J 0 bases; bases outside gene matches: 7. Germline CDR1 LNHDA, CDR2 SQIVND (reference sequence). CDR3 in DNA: TGTGCCAGTAGTACAACCGGGACAGGGAGCTCCTACGAGCAGTACTTC. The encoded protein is CASSTTGTGSSYEQYF.